This entry features one T cell receptor beta chain sequence. Its antigen is not known. This sample was taken from a study of graft-versus-host responses after intestinal transplantation. Using immunoSEQ multiplex PCR, the repertoire was profiled, and TCRdb retains in-frame clones only, with some absent. Of fewer than 85,000 clones in the sample, 90% to 95% were seen once. The CDR3 has 13 residues. V lost 5 bases and J 1 base, leaving 7 bases between the germline ends. Germline V lookup: CDR1 LNHDA, CDR2 SQIVND (reference sequence). The chain combines TRBV19 with TRBJ2-3, with D possibly being TRBD2 (6 bases). The specimen comprised unstimulated CD8+ T cells sorted from spleen or lymph node cells, sampled before intestinal transplant. The clonotype originates from a human donor who received an intestinal transplant. The CDR3 loop reads CASSLAGTDTQYF. The DNA of the CDR3 is TGTGCCAGTAGTTTAGCGGGCACAGATACGCAGTATTTT. Full variable domain (remainder filled in from reference TRBV19 and TRBJ2-3): DGGITQSPKYLFRKEGQNVTLSCEQNLNHDAMYWYRQDPGQGLRLIYYSQIVNDFQKGDIAEGYSVSREKKESFPLTVTSAQKNPTAFYLCASSLAGTDTQYFGPGTRLTVL.